This T cell receptor (beta chain) was profiled in a study of T cell changes during pregnancy in multiple sclerosis. Some clones are missing from TCRdb's copy, which holds only in-frame ones; the method was immunoSEQ multiplex PCR. The sample carries tens of thousands of clones, roughly 90% recorded once. Germline CDR1 SGHTA, CDR2 FQGNSA. This CDR3 region has 15 residues. V was trimmed by 5 bases and J by 0 bases, leaving 11 bases between them. The sample consisted of peripheral blood, taken before pregnancy. The gene calls are TRBV7-2 and TRBJ1-3; weak D call: TRBD1 (5 bases). This sequence originates from a female donor with multiple sclerosis, enrolled in a pregnancy study. The CDR3: CASSLGAVSGNTIYF. The CDR3 bases are TGTGCCAGCAGCCTAGGGGCAGTCTCTGGAAACACCATATATTTT.